The 23 T cell receptor beta chains given below trace back to one sample, sequenced in a study of blood T cell repertoires in COVID-19. The assay was immunoSEQ multiplex PCR, and TCRdb's table has in-frame clones only and misses some. The table records roughly 240,000 clones, more than 75% of them present only once. The sequenced material came from PBMCs or T cells enriched from blood (not recorded which). The receptors stem from a woman between 50 and 59 years old who had recovered from COVID-19.

V usage is TRBV5-1 and J usage is TRBJ2-2, with TRBD1 matching over 8 bases. Germline V lookup: CDR1 SGHRS, CDR2 YFSETQ. V was pared by 6 bases and J by 0 bases, with 7 bases of the junction left unmatched. The CDR3 has 16 residues. CDR3 sequence reads: CASTSVTGANTGELFF. The CDR3 DNA reads TGCGCCAGCACCTCGGTGACAGGGGCGAACACCGGGGAGCTGTTTTTT.

In this sample, this clone turned up once. CDR3 nucleotides: TGCGCCAGCAGCCAAGATGCTACGGACAGGGGAAGTGGGAATCAGCCCCAGCATTTT. Translating gives CASSQDATDRGSGNQPQHF. The chain uses TRBV4-3 and TRBJ1-5, with 9 bases aligning to TRBD1. Germline CDR1 reads LGHNA; CDR2 reads YSLEER. V lost 0 bases, J lost 4 bases, and 13 bases stayed unmatched. CDR3 size: 19 residues.

This rearrangement joins TRBV5-1 to TRBJ2-5; 7 bases fit TRBD2. This CDR3 is 15 amino acids long. V lost 0 bases and J lost 2; bases outside the gene matches: 4. Germline V gives CDR1 SGHRS, CDR2 YFSETQ. CDR3 nucleotide sequence: TGCGCCAGCAGCTTGGCTAGCGGAGGACAAGAGACCCAGTACTTC. Protein sequence: CASSLASGGQETQYF.

V is TRBV30 and J is TRBJ2-2, with TRBD2 matching 7 bases. CDR3 length: 18 residues. V lost 0 bases to trimming and J lost 2 bases; unmatched junction nucleotides: 12. CDR1 and CDR2 from the germline V gene are GTSNPN and SVGIG (reference sequence). The CDR3 nucleotides are TGTGCCTGGAGTGTACTACGGGGCGGGGGTTTCAACACCGGGGAGCTGTTTTTT. Translation gives CAWSVLRGGGFNTGELFF.

V and J are TRBV28 and TRBJ1-3; tentatively, D is TRBD1 (6 bases). V was pared by 6 bases and J by 6 bases, with 15 bases between. The CDR3 length is 14 residues. CDR1 and CDR2 (germline): MDHEN, SYDVKM. The CDR3 spells CASREDRTLNTIYF. The CDR3 DNA follows: TGTGCCAGCAGGGAGGACAGAACCTTAAACACCATATATTTT.

The chain carries TRBV19 and TRBJ2-7; unclear D gene. Germline V gives CDR1 LNHDA, CDR2 SQIVND (reference sequence). The CDR3 has 13 residues. The V end lost 0 bases, the J end lost 2 bases, and 5 bases lay between the germline ends. The CDR3 is CASSIEATYEQYF. CDR3 coding DNA: TGTGCCAGTAGTATAGAGGCAACCTACGAGCAGTACTTC.

A note on this clone: The sample has other DNA sequences that encode this CDR3 too. The chain uses TRBV4-3 and TRBJ1-1, with D perhaps TRBD1 (5 bases). Looked up from germline, CDR1 is LGHNA and CDR2 is YSLEER. This CDR3 spans 15 amino acids. V was shortened by 1 base and J by 0 bases, with 9 bases between the two germline ends. The CDR3 loop is CASSQGQIMNTEAFF. CDR3 coding DNA: TGCGCCAGCAGCCAAGGACAGATCATGAACACTGAAGCTTTCTTT.

This chain uses TRBV7-8 with TRBJ1-5; unclear D gene. The CDR3 runs 12 residues. The V gene lost 3 bases and the J gene lost 6 bases, with 6 bases spanning the gap. In germline, CDR1 is SGHVS, CDR2 FQNEAQ. The DNA for the CDR3 is TGTGCCAGCAGCTTCTCCAGTCAGCCCCAGCATTTT. Protein product: CASSFSSQPQHF.

The chain carries TRBV14 and TRBJ2-2; D unclear. The V end lost 6 bases, the J end lost 2 bases, and 7 bases lay between the germline ends. Germline assignment: CDR1 SGHDN and CDR2 FVKESK. The CDR3 spans 13 residues. The CDR3 DNA is TGTGCCAGCAGTCGACAAAACACCGGGGAGCTGTTTTTT. It codes for CASSRQNTGELFF.

The gene calls are TRBV10-3 and TRBJ2-3; 9 bases map to TRBD1. V lost 2 bases, J lost 0 bases, and 0 bases stayed unmatched. The germline gives CDR1 ENHRY, CDR2 SYGVKD. The CDR3 covers 15 residues. CDR3 sequence: CAISEGTGSTDTQYF. The CDR3 nucleotides read TGTGCCATCAGTGAGGGGACAGGGAGCACAGATACGCAGTATTTT.

The chain carries TRBV15 and TRBJ2-3, with 11 bases fitting TRBD2. The CDR3 is made up of 18 amino acids. CDR1 is LNHNV, CDR2 YYDKDF, per germline (reference sequence). The ends lost 0 bases at V and 4 bases at J; junction bases unmatched: 9. The DNA of the CDR3 is TGTGCCACCAGCAGAGATAATCTAGCGGGAGGAGGCCCAGATACGCAGTATTTT. It is translated as CATSRDNLAGGGPDTQYF.

The CDR3 sequence: CSVENRVGEQYF. For the CDR3, the DNA is TGCAGCGTTGAAAACAGGGTGGGCGAGCAGTACTTC. The V call is TRBV29-1, the J call TRBJ2-7; D perhaps matches TRBD1 (6 bases). The CDR3 sequence is 12 residues long. V lost 2 bases, J lost 6 bases, and 11 bases lay in between. CDR1 and CDR2 from the germline V gene are SQVTM and ANQGSEA.

This clone was recorded a few times. The chain uses TRBV19 and TRBJ2-6, with TRBD1 identical over 10 bases. The CDR3 consists of 18 residues. Germline V gene lookup returns CDR1 LNHDA and CDR2 SQIVND (reference sequence). The trim removed 6 bases at V and 0 bases at J, leaving 8 bases unmatched. CDR3 sequence: CASRQDRGRVSGANVLTF. The CDR3 DNA is TGTGCCAGTAGGCAAGACAGGGGGCGCGTCTCTGGGGCCAACGTCCTGACTTTC.

This chain connects TRBV27 to TRBJ2-7; D remains ambiguous. The V end lost 2 bases, the J end lost 4 bases, and 9 bases lay between the germline ends. Germline V CDR1 and CDR2: MNHEY, SMNVEV (reference sequence). The CDR3 length is 13 residues. CDR3 loop: CASSLHGSYEQYF. The CDR3, as DNA: TGTGCCAGCAGTTTACACGGTTCATACGAGCAGTACTTC.

Here the CDR3 DNA reads TGCGCCAGCAGCCAAGATACTCAGCAGGGGCCAGGGACTGAAGCTTTCTTT. Amino acids: CASSQDTQQGPGTEAFF. This chain joins TRBV4-3 and TRBJ1-1, with TRBD1 as a possible D gene (6 bases). Trimming removed 0 bases at V and 5 bases at J, with 19 bases between. The CDR3 consists of 17 residues. Germline values: CDR1 LGHNA, CDR2 YSLEER.

V is TRBV4-3 and J is TRBJ2-1, with D possibly matching TRBD2 (6 bases). CDR3 size: 18 residues. Per the germline V gene, CDR1 is LGHNA and CDR2 is YSLEER. Trimming left V 0 bases short and J 3 bases short, with 18 bases between. The CDR3 bases are TGCGCCAGCAGCCAAGATCTTTCGGGAGTGGTCTTCTACAATGAGCAGTTCTTC. Translation: CASSQDLSGVVFYNEQFF.

This clone was found a few times. This chain joins TRBV2 and TRBJ2-5; D perhaps matches TRBD2 (6 bases). The V end was cut by 3 bases, the J end by 4 bases, with 12 bases between. Germline CDR1 reads SNHLY; CDR2 reads FYNNEI. The CDR3 loop spans 14 amino acids. The CDR3 spells CASSDPGVGETQYF. In DNA, the CDR3 is TGTGCCAGCAGTGACCCGGGGGTTGGAGAGACCCAGTACTTC.

In this sample, this clone turned up once. The CDR3 here is CASSLSLGVWVYEQYF. CDR3 coding DNA: TGTGCCAGCAGCTTATCTTTAGGGGTATGGGTCTACGAGCAGTACTTC. The chain employs TRBV7-9 and TRBJ2-7; tentative D call: TRBD1 (5 bases). Trimming stripped 2 bases from V and 3 bases from J, with 17 bases between. The CDR3 consists of 16 residues. Germline CDR1 is SEHNR and CDR2 is FQNEAQ (reference sequence).

The CDR3 DNA reads TGTGCCAGCAGTGAAGCGGGGCCTAGCTCCTACGAGCAGTACTTC. It specifies CASSEAGPSSYEQYF. V usage is TRBV2 and J usage is TRBJ2-7; weak D call: TRBD1 (5 bases). Germline V gives CDR1 SNHLY, CDR2 FYNNEI. The length of the CDR3 is 15 residues. V was shortened by 0 bases and J by 0 bases, with 9 bases between the two germline ends.

This sequence joins TRBV11-3 and TRBJ2-5, with 9 bases lining up with TRBD2. V was clipped by 0 bases and J by 4 bases; unmatched bases: 9. The CDR3 loop spans 17 amino acids. Germline V gene sequence: CDR1 SGHNT, CDR2 YENEEA. The CDR3 reads CASSLDPGLASPETQYF. CDR3 nucleotides: TGTGCCAGCAGCTTAGACCCCGGACTAGCGTCACCAGAGACCCAGTACTTC.

V gene TRBV5-6 combines with J gene TRBJ2-3, with TRBD2 matching 7 bases. After removal of 2 bases from V and 0 bases from J, the junction contained 12 bases not matched to a gene. The CDR3 is 18 amino acids. Germline V CDR1 and CDR2: SGHDT, YYEEEE. CDR3 bases: TGTGCCAGCAGCTTTTTTGGGGCTAGCGGCCCTAGCACAGATACGCAGTATTTT. As protein: CASSFFGASGPSTDTQYF.

The chain links TRBV7-2 to TRBJ2-7, with D tentatively TRBD1 (6 bases). Germline lookup yields CDR1 SGHTA and CDR2 FQGNSA. The CDR3 sequence is 15 residues long. With 5 bases removed from V and 7 bases from J, the gap between germline ends came to 21 bases. In nucleotides, the CDR3 is TGTGCCAGCAGCCTCGTTCTCCTACAGGGACAAGAGCAGTACTTC. Its translation: CASSLVLLQGQEQYF.

CDR3 DNA sequence: TGTGCCAGCAGCCCGGACAGGGCCACCGGGGAGCTGTTTTTT. This codes for CASSPDRATGELFF. J is TRBJ2-2 and V is TRBV6-5, with TRBD1 matching 8 bases. There are 14 residues in the CDR3. J was trimmed by 4 bases and V by 6 bases; bases with no gene match: 4. Germline V gene sequence: CDR1 MNHEY, CDR2 SVGAGI.